The 5 T cell receptor beta chains below all came from one sample that was sequenced in a study of blood T cell repertoires in COVID-19. Method: immunoSEQ multiplex PCR; TCRdb's copy keeps in-frame clones and lacks some. The sample records roughly 260,000 clones, around nine tenths being singletons. Sequenced material: peripheral blood. All receptors come from a man in his forties who had recovered from COVID-19.

V and J are TRBV12-5 and TRBJ2-4; D not resolved. The length of the CDR3 is 13 residues. V was shortened by 0 bases and J by 8 bases, with 8 bases between the two germline ends. Germline V CDR1 and CDR2: LGHNT, FRNRAP. The CDR3 DNA reads as TGTGCTAGTGGTTTGGTGGCGGCCGACATTCAGTACTTC. Its protein is CASGLVAADIQYF. Filled out from reference TRBV12-5 and TRBJ2-4, the complete variable domain reads DARVTQTPRHKVTEMGQEVTMRCQPILGHNTVFWYRQTMMQGLELLAYFRNRAPLDDSGMPKDRFSAEMPDATLATLKIQPSEPRDSAVYFCASGLVAADIQYFGAGTRLSVL.

The chain is built from TRBV23-1 and TRBJ2-3; 11 nucleotides line up with TRBD2. TRBV23-1 is an ORF, and what it does is uncertain. The J segment lost 4 bases and the V segment lost 8 bases, leaving 8 bases of the junction unmatched. The CDR3 contains 15 residues. The DNA for the CDR3 is TGCGCCAGCGGGAGACTAGCGGGGCGCGCAGATACGCAGTATTTT. Encoded protein: CASGRLAGRADTQYF.

This clone was recorded only once. The chain links TRBV7-8 to TRBJ1-2, with 7 bases matching TRBD1. This CDR3 comprises 13 residues. The V segment lost 5 bases and the J segment 2 bases; nucleotides outside the gene matches: 2. Germline V gives CDR1 SGHVS, CDR2 FQNEAQ. Written as DNA, the CDR3 is TGTGCCAGCAGCCGGGACAGAAACTATGGCTACACCTTC. Translated: CASSRDRNYGYTF.

Notes on this clone: At one end, the junction sequence differs from germline, possibly due to a read error. This sequence joins TRBV20-1 and TRBJ1-2, with no clear D. Germline CDR1 DFQATT, CDR2 SNEGSKA (reference sequence). There are 10 residues in the CDR3. CDR3 region: CSARDKRLLF. The CDR3 DNA reads TGCAGTGCTAGAGATAAGAGGCTTTTATTC.

This sequence joins TRBV19 and TRBJ2-7; TRBD2 is a possible D gene (6 bases). Germline V lookup: CDR1 LNHDA, CDR2 SQIVND (reference sequence). V was cut by 4 bases and J by 1 base, with 11 bases left in between. The length of the CDR3 is 14 residues. CDR3 coding DNA: TGTGCCAGTAGTAGGGGGGTCCCGTCCTACGAGCAGTACTTC. This gives the protein CASSRGVPSYEQYF.